This T cell receptor (beta chain) was documented in a study of long-term antiretroviral therapy in people with HIV (dated by TCRdb to 2021 to 2024). Regarding the study in general: The earliest samples were collected approximately a decade before the 2015 WHO recommendation for immediate ART, a period when ART was typically delayed until CD4 counts fell. A total of 150 to 200 cryopreserved PBMC samples came from a few dozen adults with confirmed HIV infection and were collected serially over a mean of roughly six years (range 1-12). A retrospective serial study tested whether changes in peripheral blood TRB repertoire composition and diversity were associated with ART initiation and durable HIV suppression. Test extractions of a monoclonal T-cell line alongside 33 polyclonal samples showed no cross-contamination during QIAcube processing. Eleven of the 30 participants with HIV were female. Overall results and qualifications from the work: Inferences about post-ART repertoire changes are limited because no data were available on ART adherence, viral resistance or therapy changes. The samples span the years 2004 to 2017, and the ART regimens used may be less effective than current regimens. CDR3 length ranges in HIV repertoires were narrower than in controls, and network structure suggested an antigen-experienced repertoire with only a slight naive shift after ART. Expanded TRB clones identified before ART initiation dominated the repertoire across all time points, though the dominance fluctuated and decreased in many PLHIV after ART. Limited PBMC availability meant only the TCR beta chain was sequenced, without alpha chain pairing. Starting ART was linked to a significant rise in TRB diversity, yet even after long-term ART the diversity remained significantly lower than in transplant donor controls. Unsorted PBMC were profiled instead of sorted CD4+ and CD8+ T cells because pre-ART samples had limited cell numbers.

Sequencing of the TRB variable region was done with the immunoSEQ hsTCRB v3.0 assay at survey level resolution. TRB sequencing targeted a depth of 40,000-50,000 T-cell genomes per sample. Pooled TRB libraries were sequenced on an Illumina MiSeq with a v3 150-cycle kit. Under the source paper's analysis protocol: Repertoire analysis was performed in R inside a reproducible Nextflow workflow that covered QC, data transformation and analysis. LymphoSeq2, an R package for AIRR-Seq data exploration, was used to implement custom analyses. Four samples that yielded fewer than 5000 total TRB sequences were excluded, so that some 190 HIV repertoires were analyzed. Of the 188 retained HIV repertoires, about 60 were collected before and about 130 after ART initiation. Repertoires were downsampled to 5000 TRB nucleotide sequences, and summary statistics were averaged over 100 downsampling iterations. The analysis kept only TRB sequences whose CDR3 regions were at least seven amino acids long. Two measures captured diversity: a Shannon entropy-derived clonality score and the Gini coefficient. In the repertoire networks, any two of the top 5000 CDR3 amino acid sequences were linked whenever the two sequences differed by an edit distance of one. Antigen specificity groups and MHC restriction were predicted for TRB CDR3 amino acid sequences with GLIPH2. CDR3 amino acid sequences were matched against VDJdb and McPAS-TCR to flag known CMV, EBV, HIV or tissue antigen associations. Pre-ART, post-ART and control groups were compared with Wilcoxon signed-rank tests and Holm-Bonferroni correction. Not all clones reach the TCRdb copy of this immuneACCESS table, which keeps in-frame sequences only. Checked studies attribute under half of the gap to unresolved V genes and leave the rest unexplained. V, J and clone size derive from that table, while D and trimming were established from the DNA sequence. The sample records about 17,000 clones, 80% of which are singletons. The ten largest make up approximately 4.2% of the sample.

Participants were included only if at least one PBMC sample before ART initiation and at least two post-ART samples were available. Every participant with HIV received treatment in the United States of America. Before DNA extraction, cryopreserved samples containing roughly 0.85-11 million PBMC were thawed and washed. At the time of the earliest PBMC sample, participants with HIV were aged between roughly 20 and 55 years. Each participant contributed PBMC samples from 1-4 timepoints before ART initiation and 2-8 timepoints after ART initiation, with a median of 7 samples. For every participant, serial HIV viral load, CD4+ T-cell count, ART history and demographic data were obtained. Genomic DNA was extracted from unsorted PBMC with a Qiagen kit on a QIAcube, with processing performed in batches of 12 samples. To note about this clone: This receptor's antigen is unknown. No base quality values were provided; no much bigger clone lies one nucleotide off.

The CDR3 covers 17 residues, taking in both the cysteine and the phenylalanine. Here the CDR3 DNA is all that survives: 51 bases in frame from base 1. Trimmed from V: 7 bases; trimmed from J: 0 bases; junction bases lacking a gene match: 11. Via the germline V gene, CDR1 is MDHEN and CDR2 SYDVKM. Specimen: unsorted PBMCs, collected 0.1 years before starting antiretroviral therapy. This chain is built from TRBV28 and TRBJ1-3, and 8 junction bases match TRBD1. The TCR originated in a man younger than 30 with HIV. Here is the DNA: TGTGCCAGCACCAGGGGGCGGTTAAGGGGCTCTGGAAACACCATATATTTT. This translates into CASTRGRLRGSGNTIYF.